Below, 19 T cell receptor beta chains from the same sample are listed, as sequenced in a study of Graves' ophthalmopathy and Graves' hyperthyroidism. Amplified TCR beta CDR3 regions were obtained using RNA transcripts as template. HTBI-primed first-round RT-PCR preceded second-round multiplex PCR. TCRdb recomputed calls from the multiplex PCR reads with MiXCR, one row per CDR3 protein. Here the sample spans about 480,000 distinct CDR3 sequences, about 15% being singletons. Input material: blood. Every receptor here comes from a woman aged 25 to 39 with Graves' ophthalmopathy.

At least ten counts were recorded for this clonotype. CDR3 nucleotides: TGTGCCAGCAGTTTCAGGCCGACAGGGTTCGAGCAGTACTTC. It encodes CASSFRPTGFEQYF. The genes are TRBV28 and TRBJ2-7; 7 bases are shared with TRBD1. Trimming took 3 bases from V and 6 from J; bases not matched to a gene: 8. This CDR3 is 14 amino acids long. Germline CDR1 is MDHEN and CDR2 is SYDVKM.

This clonotype was found many times. The chain combines TRBV6-1 with TRBJ1-2; D might be TRBD1 (6 bases). Germline V CDR1 and CDR2: MNHNS, SASEGT. The CDR3 sequence is 15 residues long. V was cut by 8 bases and J by 1 base, with 17 bases left in between. CDR3 residues: CASGGGTRLNYGYTF. For the CDR3, the DNA is TGTGCCAGCGGAGGGGGAACCCGTCTTAACTATGGCTACACCTTC.

This clonotype was detected many times. V usage is TRBV6-1 and J usage is TRBJ1-5; D is uncertain. The CDR3 contains 14 residues. From germline, CDR1 is MNHNS and CDR2 SASEGT. V was clipped by 6 bases and J by 6 bases, with 15 bases between them. The CDR3 protein is CASRNTVAAQPQHF. CDR3 sequence (DNA): TGTGCCAGCAGGAACACGGTAGCGGCTCAGCCCCAGCATTTT.

This clonotype occurred many times. The V gene is TRBV29-1, the J gene TRBJ1-1; D possibly corresponds to TRBD1 (6 bases). Trimming left V 7 bases short and J 1 base short, with 10 bases between. The CDR3 runs to 12 residues. The germline gives CDR1 SQVTM, CDR2 ANQGSEA. The CDR3 here is CSARTENTEAFF. The CDR3 DNA sequence: TGCAGCGCCCGGACAGAGAACACTGAAGCTTTCTTT.

The chain carries TRBV20-1 and TRBJ2-2, with D maybe TRBD2 (6 bases). The CDR3 loop spans 15 amino acids. V shed 6 bases and J shed 7 bases, with 21 bases lying between them. From germline, CDR1 is DFQATT and CDR2 SNEGSKA (reference sequence). CDR3 sequence reads: CSAKAGPQAFGELFF. The CDR3 region has the DNA TGCAGTGCGAAAGCGGGCCCCCAGGCCTTCGGGGAGCTGTTTTTT.

The sample holds many counts of this clonotype. V is TRBV7-2 and J is TRBJ1-1; tentatively, D is TRBD1 (6 bases). CDR3 size: 16 residues. The V and J ends lost 4 bases and 4 bases respectively, with 19 bases between them. Germline loops: CDR1 SGHTA, CDR2 FQGNSA. The CDR3, as DNA: TGTGCCAGCAGCTCAGGACAGTTTGAGCTTGGCACTGAAGCTTTCTTT. It specifies CASSSGQFELGTEAFF. Full variable domain (remainder filled in from reference TRBV7-2 and TRBJ1-1): GAGVSQSPSNKVTEKGKDVELRCDPISGHTALYWYRQSLGQGLEFLIYFQGNSAPDKSGLPSDRFSAERTGGSVSTLTIQRTQQEDSAVYLCASSSGQFELGTEAFFGQGTRLTVV.

The rearrangement joins TRBV25-1 to TRBJ1-2, with no clear D. The CDR3 sequence is 13 residues long. V lost 8 bases to trimming and J lost 2 bases, with 12 bases between them. Germline CDR1 and CDR2: MGHDK and SYGVNS. The DNA of the CDR3 is TGTGCCAGCGGGGTGGGCGGCAACTATGGCTACACCTTC. It codes for CASGVGGNYGYTF.

This clonotype was recorded many times. This chain uses TRBV20-1 with TRBJ2-5; weak D call: TRBD2 (5 bases). This CDR3 is built from 12 residues. Trimming removed 6 bases at V and 0 bases at J, with 8 bases between. Germline V lookup: CDR1 DFQATT, CDR2 SNEGSKA (reference sequence). The DNA for the CDR3 is TGCAGTGCCGGACTGGACCAAGAGACCCAGTACTTC. Amino acids: CSAGLDQETQYF.

This clonotype occurred a few times. The rearrangement uses TRBV29-1 and TRBJ2-5, with D possibly matching TRBD2 (6 bases). V was pared by 4 bases and J by 2 bases, with 14 bases between. The length of the CDR3 is 14 residues. Germline V gives CDR1 SQVTM, CDR2 ANQGSEA. CDR3 region: CSVGTEGLQETQYF. CDR3 DNA: TGCAGCGTTGGTACGGAGGGGCTTCAAGAGACCCAGTACTTC. The full variable domain, its missing parts supplied by reference TRBV29-1 and TRBJ2-5, is SAVISQKPSRDICQRGTSLTIQCQVDSQVTMMFWYRQQPGQSLTLIATANQGSEATYESGFVIDKFPISRPNLTFSTLTVSNMSPEDSSIYLCSVGTEGLQETQYFGPGTRLLVL.

This clonotype occurred a few times. V usage is TRBV6-1 and J usage is TRBJ2-7; 8 nucleotides agree with TRBD2. V dropped 3 bases and J dropped 6; count of bases not matched to a gene: 7. This CDR3 has 14 amino acids. CDR1 and CDR2 (germline): MNHNS, SASEGT. Here the CDR3 DNA reads TGTGCCAGCAGTGAGGACGGGGGGGCCTTCGAGCAGTACTTC. Its protein is CASSEDGGAFEQYF.

The chain has TRBV28 and TRBJ2-7; D perhaps matches TRBD1 (6 bases). V shed 7 bases and J shed 3 bases, with 13 bases lying between them. This CDR3 is 13 amino acids long. Germline V gene lookup returns CDR1 MDHEN and CDR2 SYDVKM. CDR3 DNA sequence: TGTGCCAGCAAGGCAGGGGATATCTACGAGCAGTACTTC. Protein: CASKAGDIYEQYF.

This clonotype was recorded at least ten times. V usage is TRBV2 and J usage is TRBJ2-2, with D maybe TRBD1 (6 bases). Germline loops: CDR1 SNHLY, CDR2 FYNNEI. The CDR3 extends over 15 amino acids. The V end lost 2 bases, the J end lost 6 bases, and 13 bases lay between the germline ends. In DNA, the CDR3 is TGTGCCAGCAGTGAATGGGGGCAGGGCGCCGGGGAGCTGTTTTTT. It specifies CASSEWGQGAGELFF.

This clonotype appeared many times. This rearrangement joins TRBV28 to TRBJ1-2; D is uncertain. Germline CDR1 and CDR2: MDHEN and SYDVKM. The V end lost 7 bases, the J end lost 1 base, and 10 bases lay between the germline ends. CDR3 length equals 13 residues. Written as DNA, the CDR3 is TGTGCCAGCACCAACCGGGGTAACTATGGCTACACCTTC. Translated, it gives CASTNRGNYGYTF.

The CDR3 reads CASSPDPRGSGANVLTF. The CDR3 coding sequence is TGTGCCAGCTCACCAGACCCCAGGGGGTCTGGGGCCAACGTCCTGACTTTC. The V and J genes are TRBV18 and TRBJ2-6; 7 bases line up with TRBD1. The CDR3 extends over 17 amino acids. With 2 bases clipped from V and 1 base from J, the junction kept 5 bases outside the gene matches. The V gene's germline CDR1 is KGHSH and CDR2 LQKENI.

In its sample, this clonotype was seen many times. This chain uses TRBV6-1 with TRBJ1-5; D is undetermined. The CDR3 extends over 15 amino acids. Germline V gives CDR1 MNHNS, CDR2 SASEGT. V was clipped by 4 bases and J by 0 bases, with 10 bases between them. DNA for the CDR3: TGTGCCAGCAGTGTAGGGTGGTCTAGCAATCAGCCCCAGCATTTT. This sequence encodes CASSVGWSSNQPQHF.

This clonotype was counted ten times or more. The V gene is TRBV7-9, the J gene TRBJ2-7; D not resolved. V was shortened by 4 bases and J by 2 bases, with 9 bases between the two germline ends. CDR3 length: 13 residues. Germline CDR1 SEHNR, CDR2 FQNEAQ (reference sequence). This CDR3 is CASSSRPAYEQYF. The CDR3 nucleotides are TGTGCCAGCAGCTCCAGACCAGCCTACGAGCAGTACTTC.

Ten or more counts support this clonotype. The chain links TRBV13 to TRBJ1-1, with 8 bases lining up with TRBD1. J gave up 6 bases and V 4 bases, and 7 bases lay outside the gene matches. The germline V gene has CDR1 PRHDT and CDR2 FYEKMQ (reference sequence). The CDR3 runs 14 residues. The CDR3 sequence is CASSSDRAQAEAFF. DNA for the CDR3: TGTGCCAGCAGCTCGGACAGGGCCCAGGCTGAAGCTTTCTTT.

This clonotype was observed at least ten times. V is TRBV27 and J is TRBJ1-1; D is uncertain. In germline, CDR1 is MNHEY, CDR2 SMNVEV (reference sequence). CDR3 length equals 16 residues. Trimming cost V 4 bases and J 2 bases, with 17 bases left between them. CDR3 in DNA: TGTGCCAGCAGTTCTTATCCTAAGGGCGGTAACACTGAAGCTTTCTTT. Amino acid sequence: CASSSYPKGGNTEAFF.

This chain uses TRBV30 with TRBJ1-1, with a weak D call TRBD1 (5 bases). This CDR3 has 15 residues. Trimming stripped 0 bases from V and 4 bases from J, with 15 bases between. Per germline, CDR1 GTSNPN and CDR2 SVGIG (reference sequence). CDR3 DNA: TGTGCCTGGAGTGTACGAAGCGTGGGGGGCACTGAAGCTTTCTTT. As protein: CAWSVRSVGGTEAFF.